This passage covers 20 T cell receptor beta chains from one sample sequenced in a study of blood T cell repertoires in COVID-19. TCRdb's table, derived via immunoSEQ multiplex PCR, lists solely in-frame clones and lacks some. This sample has fewer than 200,000 clones; around 84% occur once, and the top ten carry 2.7%. The sequenced sample consisted of peripheral blood. These receptors all stem from a man aged 40-50 years with active or convalescent COVID-19.

The chain joins TRBV12-3 or TRBV12-4 to TRBJ1-4; D not certain. The CDR3 has 13 residues. Deletions cut 5 bases from V and 8 bases from J, with 12 bases between. The CDR3 bases are TGTGCCAGCAGTCAGAGGACGGGAGAAAAACTGTTTTTT. This encodes CASSQRTGEKLFF.

V is TRBV29-1 and J is TRBJ1-4; TRBD1 matches at 7 bases. Germline values: CDR1 SQVTM, CDR2 ANQGSEA. The CDR3 has 13 residues. V lost 0 bases to trimming and J lost 13 bases; unmatched junction nucleotides: 8. DNA of the CDR3: TGCAGCGTTGAAGACAGGGCCCCAGGGGGACTGTTTTTT. Its translation is CSVEDRAPGGLFF.

This clone was recorded once. The chain combines TRBV28 with TRBJ2-7; no clear D. This CDR3 comprises 12 residues. V was pared by 2 bases and J by 4 bases, with 6 bases between. Germline V gives CDR1 MDHEN, CDR2 SYDVKM. CDR3 DNA sequence: TGTGCCAGCAGTTTAGTCAGTTACGAGCAGTACTTC. Translating gives CASSLVSYEQYF.

V usage is TRBV10-3 and J usage is TRBJ1-1; 8 bases map to TRBD1. The CDR3 has 15 residues. With V trimmed by 3 bases and J by 5 bases, 8 bases remained unmatched. CDR1 is ENHRY and CDR2 is SYGVKD in the germline V gene. In DNA, the CDR3 is TGTGCCATCAGTGATTACGACAGGGGTCGAACTGAAGCTTTCTTT. It codes for CAISDYDRGRTEAFF.

V is TRBV7-6 and J is TRBJ1-2; 10 bases map to TRBD1. Unmatched junction bases numbered 8, after V lost 5 bases and J lost 5 bases. Germline CDR1 reads SGHVS; CDR2 reads FNYEAQ. The CDR3 has 15 amino acids. CDR3 coding DNA: TGTGCCAGCAGCCCGACAGGGGGCGGCGGTTATGGCTACACCTTC. Its protein is CASSPTGGGGYGYTF.

The chain carries TRBV28 and TRBJ1-6; 9 bases fit TRBD1. Germline values: CDR1 MDHEN, CDR2 SYDVKM. Germline trimming cut 3 bases from V and 6 bases from J; bases unmatched to any gene: 9. The CDR3 totals 17 residues. The CDR3 reads CASSFVAGQGLNSPLHF. In nucleotides, the CDR3 is TGTGCCAGCAGTTTCGTAGCGGGACAGGGCCTTAATTCACCCCTCCACTTT.

The V and J genes are TRBV7-3 and TRBJ2-3; D gene unclear. Germline CDR1 reads SGHTA; CDR2 reads FQGTGA. Trimming removed 1 base from V and 8 bases from J, with 10 bases in between. The CDR3 covers 13 residues. CDR3 sequence: CASSLNSFGTQYF. The CDR3 DNA is TGTGCCAGCAGCTTAAACTCCTTTGGTACGCAGTATTTT.

This chain uses TRBV2 with TRBJ2-5; a weak D match, TRBD2 (5 bases). Germline assignment: CDR1 SNHLY and CDR2 FYNNEI. V gave up 3 bases and J gave up 5 bases, with 13 bases separating them. The CDR3 has 14 residues. The CDR3 protein is CASSDIRGGETQYF. The CDR3 nucleotides are TGTGCCAGCAGTGATATTCGGGGTGGTGAGACCCAGTACTTC.

This chain connects TRBV2 to TRBJ2-7; D possibly corresponds to TRBD1 (6 bases). V lost 4 bases and J lost 1, with 14 bases in between. Per the germline V gene, CDR1 is SNHLY and CDR2 is FYNNEI. CDR3 length: 15 amino acids. In DNA form, the CDR3 reads TGTGCCAGCAGTGGAGTACGGGACACTTCCTACGAGCAGTACTTC. It yields the protein CASSGVRDTSYEQYF. The entire variable domain, with the rest obtained from reference TRBV2 and TRBJ2-7, is as follows: EPEVTQTPSHQVTQMGQEVILRCVPISNHLYFYWYRQILGQKVEFLVSFYNNEISEKSEIFDDQFSVERPDGSNFTLKIRSTKLEDSAMYFCASSGVRDTSYEQYFGPGTRLTVT.

This sequence joins TRBV29-1 and TRBJ2-7; tentatively, D is TRBD1 (6 bases). Trimming removed 8 bases at V and 0 bases at J, with 11 bases between. Per the germline V gene, CDR1 is SQVTM and CDR2 is ANQGSEA. CDR3 length: 12 amino acids. CDR3 DNA sequence: TGCAGCTCCAGGGGCGGCTCCTACGAGCAGTACTTC. Encoded protein: CSSRGGSYEQYF.

This chain uses TRBV11-1 with TRBJ1-6; 7 nucleotides agree with TRBD1. Looked up from germline, CDR1 is SGHAT and CDR2 is FQDESV (reference sequence). The CDR3 is 15 residues long. V was clipped by 5 bases and J by 7 bases; unmatched bases: 8. The CDR3 protein is CASSPEGQWNSPLHF. The CDR3 DNA is TGTGCCAGCAGCCCAGAGGGACAGTGGAATTCACCCCTCCACTTT.

The rearrangement links TRBV6-1 to TRBJ2-7; D possibly corresponds to TRBD1 (5 bases). Trimming removed 1 base at V and 0 bases at J, with 7 bases between. The CDR3 has 14 residues. CDR1 and CDR2 from the germline V gene are MNHNS and SASEGT. CDR3 bases: TGTGCCAGCAGTGAAGGGGGCGTCTCCTACGAGCAGTACTTC. This encodes CASSEGGVSYEQYF.

The V and J genes are TRBV6-5 and TRBJ1-2; 9 positions match TRBD1. The length of the CDR3 is 14 residues. V dropped 6 bases and J dropped 7; count of bases not matched to a gene: 9. Germline CDR1 reads MNHEY; CDR2 reads SVGAGI. This CDR3 is CASSRDRVDSGYTF. Written as DNA, the CDR3 is TGTGCCAGCAGCCGGGACAGGGTGGATTCTGGCTACACCTTC.

The rearrangement links TRBV3-1 (or the pseudogene TRBV3-2) to TRBJ1-3; tentatively, D is TRBD1 (5 bases). Trimming took off 1 base at V and 0 bases at J, with 10 bases between the two ends. Per germline, CDR1 LGHDT and CDR2 YNNKEL (reference sequence). CDR3 length: 16 amino acids. The CDR3 reads CASSQVTGNSGNTIYF. CDR3 sequence (DNA): TGTGCCAGCAGCCAAGTTACAGGAAACTCTGGAAACACCATATATTTT.

The chain is built from TRBV9 and TRBJ1-4; 7 bases map to TRBD1. V was pared by 4 bases and J by 4 bases, with 7 bases of the junction left unmatched. This CDR3 has 15 residues. The V gene's germline CDR1 is SGDLS and CDR2 YYNGEE. The CDR3 loop is CASSLGQALNEKLFF. The CDR3 bases are TGTGCCAGCAGCTTAGGACAGGCCCTTAATGAAAAACTGTTTTTT.

This rearrangement joins TRBV11-2 to TRBJ2-3; 9 positions agree with TRBD2. This CDR3 has 18 amino acids. The V and J ends lost 5 bases and 3 bases, in that order; junction bases with no gene match: 15. Germline values: CDR1 SGHAT, CDR2 FQNNGV. Written as DNA, the CDR3 is TGTGCCAGCAGCCCCCAATACGGTAGCGGGGGTCGGACAGATACGCAGTATTTT. Protein sequence: CASSPQYGSGGRTDTQYF.

V and J are TRBV5-6 and TRBJ2-7; tentatively, D is TRBD1 (5 bases). The V gene's germline CDR1 is SGHDT and CDR2 YYEEEE. Trimming took 1 base from V and 2 from J, leaving 10 bases between them. CDR3 length: 14 amino acids. CDR3 sequence (DNA): TGTGCCAGCAGCTTGCCCGCAGGGACCTACGAGCAGTACTTC. As protein: CASSLPAGTYEQYF. Together with reference TRBV5-6 and TRBJ2-7, the CDR3 gives the full variable domain: DAGVTQSPTHLIKTRGQQVTLRCSPKSGHDTVSWYQQALGQGPQFIFQYYEEEERQRGNFPDRFSGHQFPNYSSELNVNALLLGDSALYLCASSLPAGTYEQYFGPGTRLTVT.

The CDR3 DNA reads TGTGCCAGCAGTTTATCCCGACACAGGGGACTTAATTCACCCCTCCACTTT. It is translated as CASSLSRHRGLNSPLHF. This chain joins TRBV27 and TRBJ1-6; 7 bases map to TRBD1. CDR3 length equals 17 residues. Looked up from germline, CDR1 is MNHEY and CDR2 is SMNVEV (reference sequence). The V segment lost 0 bases and the J segment 6 bases; nucleotides outside the gene matches: 8.

The V gene is TRBV15, the J gene TRBJ2-6; D is unresolved. Trimming shortened V by 1 base and J by 4 bases, and 8 bases separated the two germline ends. There are 15 residues in the CDR3. Germline V gene data show CDR1 as LNHNV and CDR2 as YYDKDF (reference sequence). The CDR3 nucleotides are TGTGCCACCAGCAGAGTAATCGGGGGGGCCAACGTCCTGACTTTC. Protein: CATSRVIGGANVLTF.

The chain couples TRBV2 to TRBJ2-6, with TRBD2 matching over 7 bases. The CDR3 spans 16 residues. Per germline, CDR1 SNHLY and CDR2 FYNNEI. After removal of 4 bases from V and 2 bases from J, the junction contained 5 bases not matched to a gene. Here the CDR3 reads CASSGDYATGANVLTF. CDR3 DNA: TGTGCCAGCAGTGGGGACTATGCCACTGGGGCCAACGTCCTGACTTTC.